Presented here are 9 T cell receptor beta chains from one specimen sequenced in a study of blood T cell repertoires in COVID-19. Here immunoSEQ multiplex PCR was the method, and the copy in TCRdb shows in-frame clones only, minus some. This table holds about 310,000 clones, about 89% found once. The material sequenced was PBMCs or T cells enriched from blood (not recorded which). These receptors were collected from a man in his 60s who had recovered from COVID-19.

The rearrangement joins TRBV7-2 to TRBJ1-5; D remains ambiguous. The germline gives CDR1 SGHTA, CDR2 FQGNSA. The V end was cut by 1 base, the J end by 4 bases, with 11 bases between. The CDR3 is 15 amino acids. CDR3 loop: CASSLVSTANQPQHF. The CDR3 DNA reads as TGTGCCAGCAGCTTAGTGTCTACAGCAAATCAGCCCCAGCATTTT.

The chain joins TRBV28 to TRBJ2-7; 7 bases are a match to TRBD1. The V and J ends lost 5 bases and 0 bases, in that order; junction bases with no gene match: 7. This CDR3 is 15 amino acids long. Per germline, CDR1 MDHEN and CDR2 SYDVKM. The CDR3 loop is CASSTPTGSSYEQYF. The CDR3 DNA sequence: TGTGCCAGCAGTACTCCGACAGGGAGCTCCTACGAGCAGTACTTC.

CDR3 residues: CASSKAGVYNEQFF. In DNA, the CDR3 is TGTGCCAGCAGTAAAGCGGGAGTATACAATGAGCAGTTCTTC. This chain connects TRBV27 to TRBJ2-1; 8 bases map to TRBD2. Germline trimming cut 5 bases from V and 4 bases from J; bases unmatched to any gene: 4. CDR1 and CDR2 (germline): MNHEY, SMNVEV (reference sequence). The CDR3 consists of 14 residues.

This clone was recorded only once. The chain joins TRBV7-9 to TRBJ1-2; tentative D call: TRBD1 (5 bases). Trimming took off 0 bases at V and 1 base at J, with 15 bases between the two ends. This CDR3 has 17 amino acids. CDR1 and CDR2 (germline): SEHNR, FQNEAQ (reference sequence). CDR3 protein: CASSLAKLTDDNYGYTF. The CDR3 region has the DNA TGTGCCAGCAGCTTAGCCAAACTGACAGACGATAACTATGGCTACACCTTC.

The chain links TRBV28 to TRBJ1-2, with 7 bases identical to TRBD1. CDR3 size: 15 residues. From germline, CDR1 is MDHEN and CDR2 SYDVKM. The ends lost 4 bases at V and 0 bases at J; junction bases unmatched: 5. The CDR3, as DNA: TGTGCCAGCAGTTCCCTGACAGGGTCTAACTATGGCTACACCTTC. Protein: CASSSLTGSNYGYTF.

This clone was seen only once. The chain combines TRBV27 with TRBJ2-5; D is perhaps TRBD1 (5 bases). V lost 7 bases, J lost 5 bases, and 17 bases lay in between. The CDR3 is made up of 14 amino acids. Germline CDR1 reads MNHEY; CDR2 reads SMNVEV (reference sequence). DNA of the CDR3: TGTGCCAGCACCCCCTTAAGGGGTATGGAGACCCAGTACTTC. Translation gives CASTPLRGMETQYF.

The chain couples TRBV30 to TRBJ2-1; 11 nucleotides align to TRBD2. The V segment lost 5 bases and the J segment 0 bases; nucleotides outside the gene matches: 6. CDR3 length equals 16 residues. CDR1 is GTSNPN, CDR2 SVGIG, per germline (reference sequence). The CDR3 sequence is CAWATGTSGSYNEQFF. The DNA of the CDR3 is TGTGCCTGGGCAACCGGGACTAGCGGCTCCTACAATGAGCAGTTCTTC.

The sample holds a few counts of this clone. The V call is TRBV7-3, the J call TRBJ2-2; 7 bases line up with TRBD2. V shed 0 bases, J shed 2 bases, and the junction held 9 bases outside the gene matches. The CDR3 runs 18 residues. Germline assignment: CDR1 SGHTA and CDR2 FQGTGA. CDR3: CASSLTVMRESNTGELFF. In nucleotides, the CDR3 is TGTGCCAGCAGCTTAACGGTAATGCGGGAGTCAAACACCGGGGAGCTGTTTTTT. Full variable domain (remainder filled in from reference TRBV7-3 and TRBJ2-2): GAGVSQTPSNKVTEKGKYVELRCDPISGHTALYWYRQSLGQGPEFLIYFQGTGAADDSGLPNDRFFAVRPEGSVSTLKIQRTERGDSAVYLCASSLTVMRESNTGELFFGEGSRLTVL.

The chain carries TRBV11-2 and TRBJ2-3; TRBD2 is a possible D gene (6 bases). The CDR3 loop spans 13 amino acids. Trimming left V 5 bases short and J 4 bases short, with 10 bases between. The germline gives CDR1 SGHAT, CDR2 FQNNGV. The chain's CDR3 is CASSLGGPDTQYF. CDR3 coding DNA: TGTGCCAGCAGCCTGGGAGGTCCAGATACGCAGTATTTT.